This record covers a single TCR beta chain. CDR1 is GTSNPN and CDR2 is SVGIG in the germline V gene (reference sequence). Trimming cost V 2 bases and J 0 bases, with 13 bases left between them. CDR3 length equals 15 residues. The data are from a study of CD8 T cells in Susac syndrome. Reverse transcription of roughly 0.45 to 1 ug RNA used random hexamers. One entry per CDR3 protein, called by TCRdb with MiXCR from the immunoSEQ multiplex PCR reads. The sample lists roughly 200,000 distinct CDR3 sequences, approximately 95% occurring once. V usage is TRBV30 and J usage is TRBJ1-1; D not resolved. The specimen was CD4+ T cells from PBMCs. This receptor was obtained from a human donor with multiple sclerosis. CDR3 amino acids: CAWSYTSYMNTEAFF. The CDR3 bases are TGTGCCTGGAGTTACACCAGTTACATGAACACTGAAGCTTTCTTT.